This T cell receptor beta chain was sequenced for a study of cytomegalovirus exposure and HLA in healthy donors. Clones were sequenced by immunoSEQ multiplex PCR, and TCRdb holds only the in-frame ones, with some missing. The sample holds 200,000 or so clones, 83% seen once. Study-wide findings and caveats: A few of the chains that were CMV-associated were confirmed in vitro to be specific for CMV antigens. Usually a TCR sequence was rare, but some public TCRs were found in many donors.

Separate from the roughly 700-subject first cohort was the roughly 130-subject validation cohort, to which the donors belonged. Comment on this clone: The antigen is unknown.

This CDR3 has 14 residues. Trimming took off 4 bases at V and 3 bases at J, with 14 bases between the two ends. CDR1 SGHRS and CDR2 YFSETQ come from the germline V gene. This clonotype originated in a woman between 18 and 29 years old in good health and CMV-seronegative. The V gene is TRBV5-1, the J gene TRBJ2-7; D uncertain. The sample taken for sequencing was PBMCs. CDR3 DNA sequence: TGCGCCAGCAGCCTACTACACCCGAACTACGAGCAGTACTTC. Amino acid sequence: CASSLLHPNYEQYF.